The source of this T cell receptor beta chain is a study of PD-L1 blockade in urothelial cancer. The CDR3 spans 17 residues. Per germline, CDR1 SGHRS and CDR2 YFSETQ. Trimming shortened V by 2 bases and J by 0 bases, and 17 bases separated the two germline ends. Using immunoSEQ multiplex PCR, the repertoire was profiled, and TCRdb retains in-frame clones only, with some absent. This sample carries roughly 40,000 clones, approximately 91% of them seen once, and the ten largest clones take 20% to 25%. The time point was: pretreatment peripheral blood. Sequences were derived from PBMCs, sampled around atezolizumab (anti-PD-L1) treatment. This receptor was identified in a donor at least 40 years old with urothelial cancer. The chain combines TRBV5-1 with TRBJ1-1; weak D call: TRBD1 (6 bases). In DNA form, the CDR3 reads TGCGCCAGCAGCTTCGGCAGGGTAGGGGGAATGAACACTGAAGCTTTCTTT. It specifies CASSFGRVGGMNTEAFF.